The 14 T cell receptor beta chains below come from one sample, sequenced in a study of T cell repertoires in cytomegalovirus infection. One entry per CDR3 protein results from TCRdb running MiXCR on the reads. Of a few hundred thousand distinct CDR3 sequences in the sample, 9.5% are singletons; the top ten hold about 4.5%. Material: PBMCs. The receptors derive from a human donor in good health (CMV status not recorded). Some clones in this sample may be carry-over from other donors' samples.

This sequence joins TRBV7-2 and TRBJ1-3; D ambiguous. CDR1 and CDR2 from the germline V gene are SGHTA and FQGNSA. The CDR3 is made up of 17 amino acids. V was trimmed by 2 bases and J by 0 bases, leaving 14 bases between them. This CDR3 is CASSLLSLPPSGNTIYF. CDR3 in DNA: TGTGCCAGCAGCTTACTATCCCTCCCCCCCTCTGGAAACACCATATATTTT.

There are many counts of this clonotype. The V and J genes are TRBV4-3 and TRBJ1-2; D is unclear. Germline CDR1 LGHNA, CDR2 YSLEER. The CDR3 consists of 16 residues. Trimming removed 0 bases from V and 5 bases from J, with 16 bases in between. The CDR3 coding sequence is TGCGCCAGCAGCCAAGAGCCGGAGGGAGGATTGTATGGCTACACCTTC. The encoded protein is CASSQEPEGGLYGYTF.

This chain joins TRBV15 and TRBJ2-2; D not certain. Trimming removed 0 bases from V and 7 bases from J, with 12 bases in between. The CDR3 spans 15 residues. Germline values: CDR1 LNHNV, CDR2 YYDKDF (reference sequence). CDR3 region: CATSRDWADDGELFF. CDR3 nucleotide sequence: TGTGCCACCAGCAGAGATTGGGCAGATGACGGGGAGCTGTTTTTT.

This clonotype was seen more than once but under ten times. This rearrangement joins TRBV24-1 to TRBJ2-3; D uncertain. Germline V lookup: CDR1 KGHDR, CDR2 SFDVKD. This CDR3 region has 16 residues. Trimming cost V 2 bases and J 1 base, with 12 bases left between them. The CDR3 here is CATSDSSQGRTDTQYF. The CDR3 DNA reads as TGTGCCACCAGTGATTCCTCCCAAGGCCGCACAGATACGCAGTATTTT.

The table lists this clonotype with many counts. The chain uses TRBV6-6 and TRBJ2-5; D may be TRBD2 (5 bases). V was clipped by 0 bases and J by 4 bases, with 12 bases between them. Germline V gene lookup returns CDR1 MNHNY and CDR2 SVGAGI (reference sequence). The CDR3 loop spans 15 amino acids. The CDR3 DNA reads TGTGCCAGCAGTTACTCGGAGGTGCTTCTAGAGACCCAGTACTTC. Its translation is CASSYSEVLLETQYF.

This clonotype was seen at least ten times. This chain uses TRBV28 with TRBJ2-2, with 7 bases fitting TRBD2. This CDR3 is built from 13 residues. V lost 5 bases, J lost 6 bases, and 3 bases stayed unmatched. Per the germline V gene, CDR1 is MDHEN and CDR2 is SYDVKM. The DNA for the CDR3 is TGTGCCAGCAGTCCCGGACTAGCCGGGGAGCTGTTTTTT. Translation: CASSPGLAGELFF.

Many counts were recorded for this clonotype. This chain connects TRBV7-8 to TRBJ2-3, with 12 bases aligning to TRBD2. The junction had 14 bases not matched to a gene; V was cut back by 4 bases and J by 3 bases. The CDR3 loop spans 19 amino acids. Germline values: CDR1 SGHVS, CDR2 FQNEAQ. CDR3 region: CASSSVLAGGLVRTDTQYF. The CDR3 bases are TGTGCCAGCAGCTCGGTCCTAGCGGGGGGGTTAGTGAGGACAGATACGCAGTATTTT.

This clonotype has just a few counts. The rearrangement links TRBV7-6 to TRBJ2-2; D is unresolved. This CDR3 contains 15 residues. Trimming removed 4 bases at V and 0 bases at J, with 9 bases between. Germline CDR1 SGHVS, CDR2 FNYEAQ. DNA of the CDR3: TGTGCCAGCAGCTCCCAGGTCGCGAACACCGGGGAGCTGTTTTTT. Its translation: CASSSQVANTGELFF.

With regard to this clonotype: A much larger clone lies a single base off, so this may be a read error. This chain links TRBV7-2 with TRBJ2-2; D is ambiguous. Germline V lookup: CDR1 SGHTA, CDR2 FQGNSA. The length of the CDR3 is 14 residues. DNA of the CDR3: TGTGCCTGCAGCTTAGTACCCACTGGGCCGGAGCTGTTTTTT. This codes for CACSLVPTGPELFF.

This clonotype was recorded at least ten times. The chain has TRBV7-6 and TRBJ1-5; possibly TRBD1 for D (5 bases). Germline CDR1 is SGHVS and CDR2 is FNYEAQ. The CDR3 has 15 amino acids. Trimming shortened V by 5 bases and J by 5 bases, and 16 bases separated the two germline ends. Written as DNA, the CDR3 is TGTGCCAGCAGCGAGGGAGGGGCCCGTGATCAGCCCCAGCATTTT. The encoded protein is CASSEGGARDQPQHF.

This clonotype was counted many times. CDR3 DNA: TGTGCCAGCAGTGGGGGCCCTAGCAATCAGCCCCAGCATTTT. Translation: CASSGGPSNQPQHF. V is TRBV7-2 and J is TRBJ1-5, with D perhaps TRBD1 (6 bases). Germline loops: CDR1 SGHTA, CDR2 FQGNSA. Trimming removed 6 bases at V and 0 bases at J, with 9 bases between. The CDR3 is 14 amino acids. Together with reference TRBV7-2 and TRBJ1-5, the CDR3 gives the full variable domain: GAGVSQSPSNKVTEKGKDVELRCDPISGHTALYWYRQSLGQGLEFLIYFQGNSAPDKSGLPSDRFSAERTGGSVSTLTIQRTQQEDSAVYLCASSGGPSNQPQHFGDGTRLSIL.

The sample holds many counts of this clonotype. The chain carries TRBV7-2 and TRBJ2-2; 8 bases fit TRBD2. Looked up from germline, CDR1 is SGHTA and CDR2 is FQGNSA. The CDR3 is 16 residues long. V dropped 5 bases and J dropped 1; count of bases not matched to a gene: 6. In DNA form, the CDR3 reads TGTGCCAGCAGCCGCCGACTAGCGATGAACACCGGGGAGCTGTTTTTT. The encoded protein is CASSRRLAMNTGELFF. The whole variable domain, filled in from reference TRBV7-2 and TRBJ2-2, reads GAGVSQSPSNKVTEKGKDVELRCDPISGHTALYWYRQSLGQGLEFLIYFQGNSAPDKSGLPSDRFSAERTGGSVSTLTIQRTQQEDSAVYLCASSRRLAMNTGELFFGEGSRLTVL.

This clonotype has a count of ten or more. The rearrangement uses TRBV20-1 and TRBJ2-7; unclear D gene. V was trimmed by 4 bases and J by 11 bases, leaving 15 bases between them. Germline V gives CDR1 DFQATT, CDR2 SNEGSKA (reference sequence). There are 11 residues in the CDR3. CDR3 sequence reads: CSAKGLEVEYF. CDR3 coding DNA: TGCAGTGCTAAAGGATTAGAGGTGGAGTACTTC.

This clonotype was found many times. The V and J genes are TRBV7-2 and TRBJ2-3; the D is unclear. The germline V and J ends were trimmed by 6 bases and 4 bases, with 11 bases remaining between them. Germline assignment: CDR1 SGHTA and CDR2 FQGNSA. The CDR3 is 13 amino acids. The CDR3 sequence is CASSPGYSDTQYF. CDR3 DNA sequence: TGTGCCAGCAGTCCCGGGTATTCAGATACGCAGTATTTT.